Shown below are 20 T cell receptor beta chains from a single sample sequenced in a study of OX40 agonist ivuxolimab in advanced cancers. The library was produced with the immunoSEQ multiplex PCR assay. TCRdb's version of the immuneACCESS table is confined to in-frame rearrangements and falls short of the full clone set. An unresolved V gene accounts for under half of the shortfall where checked; the remainder is of unknown origin. The sample table lists approximately 92,000 clones, approximately 94% of them with a count of one. The ten most abundant clones make up roughly 2% of the sample. The specimen comprised CD4+ or CD8+ T cells sorted from blood, sampled in a trial of the OX40 agonist ivuxolimab. These TCRs come from an adult with an advanced solid tumor such as melanoma, head and neck, liver or kidney cancer.

CDR3 residues: CASSPAGVYGYTF. DNA of the CDR3: TGTGCCAGCAGTCCCGCGGGAGTCTATGGCTACACCTTC. The genes are TRBV6-6 and TRBJ1-2; unclear D gene. V gave up 5 bases and J gave up 4 bases, with 11 bases separating them. This CDR3 has 13 amino acids. Per germline, CDR1 MNHNY and CDR2 SVGAGI (reference sequence).

The rearrangement uses TRBV5-1 and TRBJ2-5; D may be TRBD1 (5 bases). Between the trimmed V and J ends, which lost 1 base and 2 bases, there was a span of 12 bases. Germline V gene lookup returns CDR1 SGHRS and CDR2 YFSETQ. The length of the CDR3 is 15 residues. CDR3 loop: CASSLKVQEQETQYF. The CDR3 region has the DNA TGCGCCAGCAGCTTGAAGGTACAGGAGCAAGAGACCCAGTACTTC.

The table lists this clone with a count of one. The V gene is TRBV6-5, the J gene TRBJ1-1; TRBD1 might be the D (5 bases). Germline V gene data show CDR1 as MNHEY and CDR2 as SVGAGI. The CDR3 loop spans 16 amino acids. The V end was cut by 0 bases, the J end by 1 base, with 12 bases between. The CDR3 loop is CASSYSMARANTEAFF. Here the CDR3 DNA reads TGTGCCAGCAGTTACTCGATGGCCAGGGCGAACACTGAAGCTTTCTTT.

This chain connects TRBV5-6 to TRBJ1-1; possibly TRBD1 for D (5 bases). V was clipped by 2 bases and J by 8 bases, with 13 bases between them. This CDR3 comprises 13 residues. Per germline, CDR1 SGHDT and CDR2 YYEEEE. The CDR3 here is CASSFGAGSEAFF. In nucleotides, the CDR3 is TGTGCCAGCAGCTTTGGGGCAGGGTCCGAAGCTTTCTTT.

V gene TRBV6-5 combines with J gene TRBJ2-7, with TRBD1 identical over 7 bases. With 5 bases clipped from V and 2 bases from J, the junction kept 3 bases outside the gene matches. Germline lookup yields CDR1 MNHEY and CDR2 SVGAGI. The CDR3 sequence is 13 residues long. In nucleotides, the CDR3 is TGTGCCAGCAGTGAAAGGGGGCCCTACGAGCAGTACTTC. Its translation: CASSERGPYEQYF.

The V gene is TRBV28, the J gene TRBJ2-7; 7 positions agree with TRBD1. This CDR3 region has 14 residues. Germline-derived CDR1 and CDR2 are MDHEN and SYDVKM. Losses at the gene ends were 4 bases for V and 1 base for J; bases not matched to a gene: 4. CDR3: CASSSGTVSYEQYF. Here the CDR3 DNA reads TGTGCCAGCAGTTCGGGGACAGTTTCCTACGAGCAGTACTTC.

V gene TRBV28 combines with J gene TRBJ1-2; D gene ambiguous. CDR3 size: 12 residues. Germline assignment: CDR1 MDHEN and CDR2 SYDVKM. V lost 6 bases and J 8 bases, leaving 13 bases between the germline ends. This CDR3 reads CASRPRTPGYTF. As DNA, the CDR3 is TGTGCCAGCAGACCCCGCACGCCGGGCTACACCTTC.

This chain connects TRBV19 to TRBJ1-4, with D possibly TRBD1 on 5 matching bases. CDR3 length: 14 residues. V lost 6 bases, J lost 4 bases, and 12 bases lay in between. Germline lookup yields CDR1 LNHDA and CDR2 SQIVND (reference sequence). CDR3 residues: CASSMPGYNEKLFF. The CDR3, as DNA: TGTGCCAGTAGCATGCCAGGGTATAATGAAAAACTGTTTTTT.

CDR3 region: CASRPQEVGELFF. CDR3 bases: TGTGCCAGCAGGCCGCAGGAGGTCGGGGAGCTGTTTTTT. The gene calls are TRBV5-4 and TRBJ2-2; D is possibly TRBD2 (5 bases). Germline-derived CDR1 and CDR2 are SGHNT and YYREEE (reference sequence). This CDR3 has 13 amino acids. Trimming stripped 5 bases from V and 7 bases from J, with 12 bases between.

CDR3: CASSEWGGTQETQYF. CDR3 DNA sequence: TGTGCCAGCAGTGAATGGGGCGGAACCCAAGAGACCCAGTACTTC. The V and J genes are TRBV2 and TRBJ2-5; D is possibly TRBD1 (5 bases). Between the trimmed V and J ends, which lost 2 bases and 1 base, there was a span of 11 bases. The CDR3 length is 15 residues. The germline CDR1 and CDR2 sequences are SNHLY and FYNNEI. The entire variable domain, with the rest obtained from reference TRBV2 and TRBJ2-5, is as follows: EPEVTQTPSHQVTQMGQEVILRCVPISNHLYFYWYRQILGQKVEFLVSFYNNEISEKSEIFDDQFSVERPDGSNFTLKIRSTKLEDSAMYFCASSEWGGTQETQYFGPGTRLLVL.

The chain uses TRBV2 and TRBJ2-4, with D uncertain. Germline CDR1 SNHLY, CDR2 FYNNEI. This CDR3 is 14 amino acids long. The V and J ends lost 1 base and 6 bases respectively, with 10 bases between them. Here the CDR3 DNA reads TGTGCCAGCAGTGAAGGCCCCCGAGGAAACATTCAGTACTTC. It encodes CASSEGPRGNIQYF.

The chain carries TRBV9 and TRBJ1-1, with D hard to call. Looked up from germline, CDR1 is SGDLS and CDR2 is YYNGEE. The CDR3 totals 13 residues. The V end lost 3 bases, the J end lost 4 bases, and 10 bases lay between the germline ends. CDR3: CASSEGGSTEAFF. The CDR3 DNA reads TGTGCCAGCAGCGAGGGAGGGAGCACTGAAGCTTTCTTT.

The chain employs TRBV5-4 and TRBJ2-7; perhaps TRBD1 as D (6 bases). The CDR3 sequence is 13 residues long. With 0 bases removed from V and 7 bases from J, the gap between germline ends came to 11 bases. CDR1 is SGHNT and CDR2 is YYREEE in the germline V gene (reference sequence). The CDR3 region is CASSLDRAEEQYF. The CDR3 DNA reads TGTGCCAGCAGCTTGGACAGGGCGGAGGAGCAGTACTTC.

The chain employs TRBV28 and TRBJ2-5; 7 bases map to TRBD2. The better agreement between TRBJ2-7 and the DNA end casts doubt on the J call. The CDR3 is 14 residues long. Looked up from germline, CDR1 is MDHEN and CDR2 is SYDVKM. CDR3 sequence (DNA): TGTGCCAGCAGCTCCAGGGACTATCACAACGAGCAGTACTTC. Residues: CASSSRDYHNEQYF.

DNA of the CDR3: TGTGCCAGCAGCCAATCGAGGCCAGTGGGAATGAACACTGAAGCTTTCTTT. Translated: CASSQSRPVGMNTEAFF. The chain combines TRBV16 with TRBJ1-1; D call uncertain. The V gene's germline CDR1 is KGHSY and CDR2 FQNENV. With 0 bases removed from V and 0 bases from J, the gap between germline ends came to 14 bases. The CDR3 consists of 17 residues.

The chain is built from TRBV27 and TRBJ2-1, with TRBD2 matching over 8 bases. Germline V gene lookup returns CDR1 MNHEY and CDR2 SMNVEV (reference sequence). The ends lost 0 bases at V and 7 bases at J; junction bases unmatched: 5. This CDR3 has 15 residues. CDR3 sequence: CASSLSAGGPNEQFF. The CDR3 DNA reads TGTGCCAGCAGTTTATCTGCGGGAGGACCAAATGAGCAGTTCTTC.

The chain has TRBV7-9 and TRBJ2-7; D is uncertain. V gave up 3 bases and J gave up 3 bases, with 9 bases separating them. CDR1 is SEHNR and CDR2 is FQNEAQ in the germline V gene (reference sequence). CDR3 length: 13 amino acids. The CDR3 here is CASSFTDGYEQYF. The CDR3 DNA follows: TGTGCCAGCAGCTTTACGGACGGCTACGAGCAGTACTTC.

CDR3 DNA: TGCGCCAGCAGCCAAGATAGACAGGGGGGGAACTACGAGCAGTACTTC. This encodes CASSQDRQGGNYEQYF. The genes are TRBV4-1 and TRBJ2-7, with 9 bases that match TRBD1. The CDR3 totals 16 residues. V lost 0 bases and J lost 3; bases outside the gene matches: 6. Germline CDR1 is MGHRA and CDR2 is YSYEKL.

V is TRBV9 and J is TRBJ2-3; 8 bases are shared with TRBD2. Trimming removed 6 bases from V and 5 bases from J; junction bases left unmatched: 8. The germline V gene has CDR1 SGDLS and CDR2 YYNGEE. The CDR3 has 14 residues. CDR3 in amino acids: CASTLSGKGDTQYF. In DNA, the CDR3 is TGTGCCAGCACCCTTAGCGGGAAGGGAGATACGCAGTATTTT.

The chain carries TRBV27 and TRBJ2-1, with D possibly matching TRBD1 (7 bases). Trimming shortened V by 3 bases and J by 8 bases, and 11 bases separated the two germline ends. Germline V gives CDR1 MNHEY, CDR2 SMNVEV (reference sequence). This CDR3 is built from 13 residues. CDR3 loop: CASSFPGGHEQFF. For the CDR3, the DNA is TGTGCCAGCAGTTTCCCAGGGGGGCATGAGCAGTTCTTC.